The 13 T cell receptor beta chains below come from one sample, sequenced in a study of blood T cell repertoires in COVID-19. The assay was immunoSEQ multiplex PCR, and TCRdb's table has in-frame clones only and misses some. This sample carries about 280,000 clones, roughly 80% of them seen once, and the ten largest clones take 5%. Sequencing was done on a sample of PBMCs or T cells enriched from blood (not recorded which). Receptors were obtained from a man in his forties or fifties who had been exposed to COVID-19.

Regarding this clone: The identical CDR3 is also encoded by other nucleotide sequences in the sample. V is TRBV29-1 and J is TRBJ1-2, with D hard to call. CDR3 length: 9 amino acids. The V gene's germline CDR1 is SQVTM and CDR2 ANQGSEA. Trimming removed 6 bases from V and 8 bases from J, with 7 bases in between. CDR3 in DNA: TGCAGCGTAGCGTCCGGCTACACCTTC. Its protein is CSVASGYTF.

A single count supports this clone. This sequence joins TRBV6-4 and TRBJ2-6; no firm D call. Germline V gene sequence: CDR1 MRHNA, CDR2 SNTAGT. The CDR3 runs to 16 residues. V lost 7 bases and J lost 0, with 13 bases in between. The CDR3 sequence: CASKNSSFSGANVLTF. The DNA of the CDR3 is TGTGCCAGCAAAAACAGCAGCTTCTCTGGGGCCAACGTCCTGACTTTC.

The chain carries TRBV3-1 (or the pseudogene TRBV3-2) and TRBJ1-4; D remains unclear. The germline V gene encodes CDR1 LGHDT and CDR2 YNNKEL (reference sequence). This CDR3 has 13 residues. Trimming pared 2 bases from V and 6 bases from J, leaving 7 bases between. CDR3 nucleotides: TGTGCCAGCAGCCAATACGGGGATGAAAAACTGTTTTTT. Translating it yields CASSQYGDEKLFF.

The chain recombines TRBV3-1 (or the pseudogene TRBV3-2) with TRBJ1-1; 9 nucleotides align to TRBD1. Trimming took 1 base from V and 8 from J; bases not matched to a gene: 5. CDR1 LGHDT and CDR2 YNNKEL come from the germline V gene (reference sequence). The CDR3 has 14 amino acids. CDR3 nucleotide sequence: TGTGCCAGCAGCCAAGGGACAGGGGATAGGGAAGCTTTCTTT. Translation: CASSQGTGDREAFF.

The sample holds many counts of this clone. The chain recombines TRBV24-1 with TRBJ2-2, with 9 positions matching TRBD1. This CDR3 has 15 residues. The junction had 13 bases not matched to a gene; V was cut back by 10 bases and J by 8 bases. Germline-derived CDR1 and CDR2 are KGHDR and SFDVKD. Here the CDR3 DNA reads TGTGCCACTGAACCGGGACAGGGACAAGCTGGGGAGCTGTTTTTT. Its translation is CATEPGQGQAGELFF.

The rearrangement joins TRBV7-3 to TRBJ2-7; TRBD2 agrees at 7 bases. The germline gives CDR1 SGHTA, CDR2 FQGTGA. After removal of 2 bases from V and 4 bases from J, the junction contained 8 bases not matched to a gene. CDR3 length equals 15 residues. The CDR3 here is CASSLGGGLGYEQYF. DNA for the CDR3: TGTGCCAGCAGCTTAGGCGGGGGTTTAGGGTACGAGCAGTACTTC.

This clone has just a few counts. The genes are TRBV4-1 and TRBJ2-2; 8 positions match TRBD2. Germline trimming cut 8 bases from V and 4 bases from J; bases unmatched to any gene: 6. The CDR3 spans 14 residues. The germline V gene encodes CDR1 MGHRA and CDR2 YSYEKL. CDR3: CASGASGGTGELFF. CDR3 bases: TGCGCCAGCGGGGCGAGCGGGGGCACCGGGGAGCTGTTTTTT.

The chain recombines TRBV19 with TRBJ2-1, with 9 bases that match TRBD2. V lost 5 bases to trimming and J lost 6 bases; unmatched junction nucleotides: 8. Looked up from germline, CDR1 is LNHDA and CDR2 is SQIVND (reference sequence). The CDR3 length is 15 residues. Here the CDR3 DNA reads TGTGCCAGTAGTTTGGGAGCGGGAGGAATCAATGAGCAGTTCTTC. Translated, it gives CASSLGAGGINEQFF.

In the case of this clone: Additional DNA sequences in this sample encode the identical CDR3. The chain links TRBV14 to TRBJ1-2; D is unclear. The germline V gene has CDR1 SGHDN and CDR2 FVKESK. This CDR3 comprises 13 residues. V lost 4 bases and J lost 4, with 10 bases in between. CDR3 nucleotides: TGTGCCAGCAGCCCTAGCAGGAGCTATGGCTACACCTTC. Its translation: CASSPSRSYGYTF.

CDR3 nucleotide sequence: TGTGCCACCAGTGATCTCGTAGCGGCCAGGGAAGAGCAGTTCTTC. This encodes CATSDLVAAREEQFF. This sequence joins TRBV24-1 and TRBJ2-1; a possible D gene is TRBD2 (6 bases). V was shortened by 3 bases and J by 10 bases, with 18 bases between the two germline ends. The CDR3 has 15 residues. Per germline, CDR1 KGHDR and CDR2 SFDVKD.

The V call is TRBV11-3, the J call TRBJ1-2; 7 nucleotides line up with TRBD1. This CDR3 region has 14 residues. Looked up from germline, CDR1 is SGHNT and CDR2 is YENEEA. Losses at the gene ends were 5 bases for V and 6 bases for J; bases not matched to a gene: 9. The CDR3 DNA reads as TGTGCCAGCAGCCCACCGACAGGGACGAATGGCTACACCTTC. Its translation: CASSPPTGTNGYTF.

The chain uses TRBV2 and TRBJ2-7, with 7 nucleotides matching TRBD2. V lost 3 bases to trimming and J lost 4 bases; unmatched junction nucleotides: 9. Per the germline V gene, CDR1 is SNHLY and CDR2 is FYNNEI. The CDR3 extends over 15 amino acids. The CDR3 nucleotides read TGTGCCAGCAGTGAGGCTGCGGGACTACAATACGAGCAGTACTTC. It encodes CASSEAAGLQYEQYF.

The chain couples TRBV5-1 to TRBJ2-7; D might be TRBD2 (6 bases). Trimming pared 0 bases from V and 4 bases from J, leaving 14 bases between. The germline gives CDR1 SGHRS, CDR2 YFSETQ. This CDR3 spans 15 amino acids. The CDR3 is CASSLGASVIYEQYF. The CDR3, as DNA: TGCGCCAGCAGCTTGGGGGCTAGCGTCATTTACGAGCAGTACTTC.